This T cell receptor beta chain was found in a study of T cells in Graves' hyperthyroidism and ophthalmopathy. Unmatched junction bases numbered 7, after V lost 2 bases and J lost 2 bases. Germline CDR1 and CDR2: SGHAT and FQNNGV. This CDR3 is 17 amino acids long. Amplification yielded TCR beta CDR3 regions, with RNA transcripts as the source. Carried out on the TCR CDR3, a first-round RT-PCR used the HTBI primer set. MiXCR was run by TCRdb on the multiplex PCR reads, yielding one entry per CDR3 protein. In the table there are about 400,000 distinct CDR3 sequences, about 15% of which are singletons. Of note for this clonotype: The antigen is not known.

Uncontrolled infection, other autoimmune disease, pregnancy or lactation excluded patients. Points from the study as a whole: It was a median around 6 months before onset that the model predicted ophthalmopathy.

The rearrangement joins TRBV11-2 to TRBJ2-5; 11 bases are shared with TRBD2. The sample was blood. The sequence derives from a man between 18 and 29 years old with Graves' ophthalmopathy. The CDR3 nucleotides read TGTGCCAGCAGCTTATTGGTGCTAGCGGGGGGACAAGAGACCCAGTACTTC. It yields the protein CASSLLVLAGGQETQYF. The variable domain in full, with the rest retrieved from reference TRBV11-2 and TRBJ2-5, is EAGVAQSPRYKIIEKRQSVAFWCNPISGHATLYWYQQILGQGPKLLIQFQNNGVVDDSQLPKDRFSAERLKGVDSTLKIQPAKLEDSAVYLCASSLLVLAGGQETQYFGPGTRLLVL.